Listed below are T cell receptor beta chains from one sample, sequenced in a study of beta chain features in type 1 diabetes. Here immunoSEQ multiplex PCR was the method, and the copy in TCRdb shows in-frame clones only, minus some. The profile covers some 140,000 clones, with about 10% appearing a single time and around 0.79% taken by the ten largest. The sample consisted of central memory CD4+ T cells from blood. Receptor source: a man aged 25 to 40 with type 1 diabetes. Each CDR3 is given with its conserved first and last residue. A D gene is named only where the DNA matches it firmly. Size is omitted from some rows. Given values are once, few, many or a class for expanded clones.

cdr3_aa cdr3_nt j_call d_call clone_size v_call
CASSDVQSSEQYF TGTGCCAGCAGTGATGTTCAGTCGAGCGAGCAGTACTTC TRBJ2-7 - - TRBV2
CASSRATDSYEQYF TGCGCCAGCAGCCGAGCGACCGACTCCTACGAGCAGTACTTC TRBJ2-7 - - TRBV5-1
CASTLSQGGTYGYTF TGTGCCAGCACCTTGTCTCAAGGGGGAACCTATGGCTACACCTTC TRBJ1-2 - - TRBV9
CASTQDGRGDGNEQFF TGTGCCAGCACCCAAGATGGGCGGGGGGACGGTAATGAGCAGTTCTTC TRBJ2-1 TRBD2 few TRBV9
CASSFDRQNEQFF TGTGCCAGCAGCTTCGACAGGCAAAATGAGCAGTTCTTC TRBJ2-1 - - TRBV7-3
CASSQDPLRVNQETQYF TGTGCCAGCAGCCAAGACCCATTACGGGTGAACCAAGAGACCCAGTACTTC TRBJ2-5 - - TRBV4-2
CAWSEGLAGGQAQYF TGTGCCTGGAGTGAAGGACTAGCGGGGGGGCAGGCGCAATATTTT TRBJ2-3 TRBD2 - TRBV30
CASSSLKAGLGSPLHF TGTGCCAGCAGTTCCCTCAAGGCAGGGTTGGGATCACCCCTCCACTTT TRBJ1-6 - - TRBV27
CASSQFTSEQYF TGCGCCAGCAGTCAATTCACGTCCGAGCAGTACTTC TRBJ2-7 - - TRBV23-1
CASSGGQGRDEQYF TGTGCCAGCAGCGGGGGACAGGGGAGGGACGAGCAGTACTTC TRBJ2-7 TRBD1 few TRBV13
CASSTRQGFTYEQYF TGTGCCAGTAGTACCCGACAGGGATTTACCTACGAGCAGTACTTC TRBJ2-7 TRBD1 many TRBV19
CASSVATGVETQYF TGTGCCAGCAGCGTAGCGACAGGAGTGGAGACCCAGTACTTC TRBJ2-5 - few TRBV9